What follows are 28 T cell receptor beta chains derived from one specimen sequenced in a study of cytomegalovirus exposure and HLA in healthy donors (dated by TCRdb to about 2017). Libraries were prepared through the immunoSEQ multiplex PCR assay. The multiplex PCR relied on a mix of 60 forward primers for TCR Vbeta segments and 13 reverse primers for TCR Jbeta segments. TCRdb re-hosts the immuneACCESS table, in-frame sequences only. Its copies lack some clones; in the studies checked, an unresolved V gene accounts for under half of them, and the cause for the rest is not known. This sample lists about 120,000 clones; about 75% were detected once. The ten largest clonotypes hold approximately 30% of the sample. Sequencing input: PBMCs. All receptors come from a man aged 55 to 69 in good health and CMV-seropositive.

The chain uses TRBV28 and TRBJ2-7, with D maybe TRBD1 (6 bases). Trimming took 7 bases from V and 7 from J, leaving 17 bases between them. The CDR3 loop spans 13 amino acids. Germline assignment: CDR1 MDHEN and CDR2 SYDVKM. The CDR3 bases are TGTGCCAGCACCTCGAGGGACACGAAAGAGCAGTACTTC. It specifies CASTSRDTKEQYF.

The CDR3 region is CASSKGQGDTGELFF. The CDR3 bases are TGTGCCAGCAGCAAGGGACAGGGCGACACCGGGGAGCTGTTTTTT. This rearrangement joins TRBV7-9 to TRBJ2-2; 9 bases agree with TRBD1. Per the germline V gene, CDR1 is SEHNR and CDR2 is FQNEAQ (reference sequence). CDR3 length: 15 residues. V was pared by 5 bases and J by 3 bases, with 4 bases of the junction left unmatched.

The rearrangement uses TRBV6-1 and TRBJ2-5; a possible D gene is TRBD2 (5 bases). Per the germline V gene, CDR1 is MNHNS and CDR2 is SASEGT. The CDR3 extends over 15 amino acids. V was pared by 1 base and J by 2 bases, with 11 bases between. The CDR3 protein is CASSEGGNRQETQYF. In nucleotides, the CDR3 is TGTGCCAGCAGTGAAGGAGGGAATAGGCAAGAGACCCAGTACTTC.

This clone was detected a few times. The genes are TRBV4-2 and TRBJ1-3; a weak D match, TRBD1 (5 bases). Looked up from germline, CDR1 is LGHNA and CDR2 is YNFKEQ. Deletions cut 1 base from V and 2 bases from J, with 9 bases between. The CDR3 is 15 residues long. The CDR3 DNA is TGTGCCAGCAGCCAAGTAACAGGAGCTGGAAACACCATATATTTT. It encodes CASSQVTGAGNTIYF.

Details on this clone: The CDR3 ends on some other residue instead of the conserved phenylalanine or tryptophan, so this is likely a read error. The V and J genes are TRBV6-5 and TRBJ2-7; 8 positions agree with TRBD2. There are 14 residues in the CDR3. Trimming at V came to 6 bases and at J to 2 bases, leaving 6 bases not matched to a gene. From germline, CDR1 is MNHEY and CDR2 SVGAGI. CDR3 sequence: CASSLGGAPYEQYL. In nucleotides, the CDR3 is TGTGCCAGCAGCCTCGGGGGGGCTCCCTACGAGCAGTACCTC.

The CDR3 here is CASSPDRGDTQYF. As DNA, the CDR3 is TGTGCCAGCAGCCCGGACAGGGGAGATACGCAGTATTTT. This chain links TRBV7-2 with TRBJ2-3; 9 nucleotides match TRBD1. V was pared by 5 bases and J by 5 bases, with 2 bases of the junction left unmatched. In germline, CDR1 is SGHTA, CDR2 FQGNSA. CDR3 length: 13 residues.

This rearrangement joins TRBV12-5 to TRBJ1-2; D may be TRBD1 (6 bases). The CDR3 totals 18 residues. The V end lost 2 bases, the J end lost 4 bases, and 23 bases lay between the germline ends. CDR1 is LGHNT and CDR2 is FRNRAP in the germline V gene. Here the CDR3 reads CASGLRVGVGGPGYGYTF. The CDR3 coding sequence is TGTGCTAGTGGTTTGCGTGTGGGGGTCGGGGGGCCGGGCTATGGCTACACCTTC.

J is TRBJ1-1 and V is TRBV7-2; a possible D gene is TRBD1 (6 bases). The CDR3 is made up of 14 amino acids. Trimming took off 4 bases at V and 4 bases at J, with 13 bases between the two ends. The germline gives CDR1 SGHTA, CDR2 FQGNSA. CDR3 in DNA: TGTGCCAGCAGCTGGCCCGGCAGGGGCACTGAAGCTTTCTTT. Its translation: CASSWPGRGTEAFF.

The gene calls are TRBV5-5 and TRBJ2-2; D is possibly TRBD2 (6 bases). The CDR3 runs 16 residues. V lost 4 bases and J lost 2, with 15 bases in between. Germline lookup yields CDR1 SGHKS and CDR2 YYEKEE (reference sequence). The CDR3 protein is CASSHPPEGNTGELFF. CDR3 nucleotide sequence: TGTGCCAGCAGCCACCCCCCGGAGGGTAACACCGGGGAGCTGTTTTTT.

V gene TRBV6-1 combines with J gene TRBJ1-2; the D is unclear. Germline CDR1 reads MNHNS; CDR2 reads SASEGT. The V gene lost 6 bases and the J gene lost 4 bases, with 12 bases spanning the gap. The CDR3 covers 13 residues. The CDR3 is CASRVSSSYGYTF. CDR3 DNA sequence: TGTGCCAGCAGGGTGAGTTCGTCCTATGGCTACACCTTC.

In this sample, this clone turned up a few times. The chain recombines TRBV5-4 with TRBJ1-1; TRBD1 might be the D (6 bases). The V gene lost 4 bases and the J gene lost 1 base, with 11 bases spanning the gap. CDR1 is SGHNT, CDR2 YYREEE, per germline (reference sequence). This CDR3 comprises 14 residues. The CDR3 here is CASSPGQTNTEAFF. The CDR3 DNA reads as TGTGCCAGCAGCCCCGGACAGACGAACACTGAAGCTTTCTTT.

The CDR3 DNA reads TGTGCCTTCCGGGGAGCTAGCTCTGGGGCCAACGTCCTGACTTTC. Translation: CAFRGASSGANVLTF. V is TRBV2 and J is TRBJ2-6; D possibly corresponds to TRBD2 (5 bases). The germline V and J ends were trimmed by 11 bases and 0 bases, with 14 bases remaining between them. Germline assignment: CDR1 SNHLY and CDR2 FYNNEI. CDR3 size: 15 residues.

This clone was seen a few times. The chain couples TRBV7-3 to TRBJ2-1; 8 bases line up with TRBD2. V shed 2 bases and J 5 bases; nucleotides not matched to a gene: 8. This CDR3 contains 16 residues. Per germline, CDR1 SGHTA and CDR2 FQGTGA. This CDR3 is CASSLSPGLDNNEQFF. The CDR3 coding sequence is TGTGCCAGCAGCTTATCGCCGGGACTAGACAACAATGAGCAGTTCTTC.

The chain carries TRBV14 and TRBJ2-2; 7 positions match TRBD2. Trimming at V came to 5 bases and at J to 4 bases, leaving 10 bases not matched to a gene. Per the germline V gene, CDR1 is SGHDN and CDR2 is FVKESK. The CDR3 spans 16 residues. The CDR3, as DNA: TGTGCCAGCAGCTCCGGGAGGACAAAGGGCACCGGGGAGCTGTTTTTT. As protein: CASSSGRTKGTGELFF.

CDR3 bases: TGTGCCAGCAGTTCGATACCCCAACCCGACAGGTGGTGGAACACCGGGGAGCTGTTTTTT. It encodes CASSSIPQPDRWWNTGELFF. This chain links TRBV27 with TRBJ2-2; possible D gene TRBD1, 6 bases. Germline CDR1 is MNHEY and CDR2 is SMNVEV (reference sequence). This CDR3 comprises 20 residues. With 4 bases removed from V and 1 base from J, the gap between germline ends came to 25 bases.

The chain carries TRBV7-3 and TRBJ1-5; D is unclear. The germline V gene has CDR1 SGHTA and CDR2 FQGTGA. CDR3 length: 15 amino acids. The ends were cut back, 6 bases at V and 5 bases at J, with 17 bases in the middle. CDR3 region: CASRLWSGVHQPQHF. CDR3 nucleotides: TGTGCCAGCAGACTGTGGTCGGGAGTGCATCAGCCCCAGCATTTT.

This clone was picked up a small number of times. The chain combines TRBV6-6 with TRBJ2-3; D is possibly TRBD1 (5 bases). CDR1 and CDR2 (germline): MNHNY, SVGAGI (reference sequence). This CDR3 comprises 14 residues. Trimming removed 6 bases from V and 2 bases from J, with 12 bases in between. In nucleotides, the CDR3 is TGTGCCAGCAGACTCCAGGGTAACACAGATACGCAGTATTTT. This encodes CASRLQGNTDTQYF.

The count of this clone is one. V is TRBV2 and J is TRBJ2-3; TRBD2 matches at 10 bases. From germline, CDR1 is SNHLY and CDR2 FYNNEI. This CDR3 contains 14 residues. Unmatched junction bases numbered 4, after V lost 10 bases and J lost 0 bases. CDR3 in DNA: TGTGCCACCGAAGCGGGAGGGAGCACAGATACGCAGTATTTT. It yields the protein CATEAGGSTDTQYF.

This clone has a handful of counts. The chain links TRBV4-2 to TRBJ2-3; the D gene is possibly TRBD1 (5 bases). CDR3 size: 15 residues. V was shortened by 0 bases and J by 6 bases, with 13 bases between the two germline ends. CDR1 LGHNA and CDR2 YNFKEQ come from the germline V gene. For the CDR3, the DNA is TGTGCCAGCAGCCAAGATAACAGGCAAATTGATACGCAGTATTTT. Protein: CASSQDNRQIDTQYF.

The chain recombines TRBV6-1 with TRBJ2-2, with TRBD2 matching 13 bases. The V gene end was trimmed by 7 bases and the J gene end by 6 bases; junction bases not matched to a gene: 2. In germline, CDR1 is MNHNS, CDR2 SASEGT. CDR3 length: 14 amino acids. The CDR3 nucleotides read TGTGCCAGCACAGGACTAGCGGGAGCCGGGGAGCTGTTTTTT. This encodes CASTGLAGAGELFF.

V and J are TRBV28 and TRBJ2-5, with D perhaps matching TRBD2 (5 bases). The CDR3 is 15 amino acids. The germline gives CDR1 MDHEN, CDR2 SYDVKM. V lost 5 bases, J lost 2 bases, and 15 bases lay in between. The CDR3 here is CASSTPGGLQETQYF. CDR3 coding DNA: TGTGCCAGCAGTACCCCAGGCGGGCTACAAGAGACCCAGTACTTC.

In the case of this clone: One end of the junction fails to match germline, which may point to a read error. V gene TRBV5-4 combines with J gene TRBJ2-1; 8 bases agree with TRBD1. CDR3 length: 16 residues. The germline CDR1 and CDR2 sequences are SGHNT and YYREEE (reference sequence). The CDR3 region is CAGSRGTDRVGNEQFF. In DNA, the CDR3 is TGTGCCGGCAGCCGTGGGACGGACAGGGTAGGCAATGAGCAGTTCTTC. The full variable domain, in which reference TRBV5-4 and TRBJ2-1 provide the parts outside the CDR3, is ETGVTQSPTHLIKTRGQQVTLRCSSQSGHNTVSWYQQALGQGPQFIFQYYREEENGRGNFPPRFSGLQFPNYSSELNVNALELDDSALYLCAGSRGTDRVGNEQFFGPGTRLTVL.

CDR3 DNA sequence: TGTGCCTGGACCCCGGGACTGACTTCCTACGAGCAGTACTTC. Residues: CAWTPGLTSYEQYF. The rearrangement joins TRBV30 to TRBJ2-7, with D possibly matching TRBD2 (6 bases). The CDR3 length is 14 residues. CDR1 is GTSNPN, CDR2 SVGIG, per germline (reference sequence). V was pared by 4 bases and J by 1 base, with 14 bases between.

The CDR3 DNA follows: TGTGCCAGCAGCGTAGAGGGAGCCCGTTACAATGAGCAGTTCTTC. This codes for CASSVEGARYNEQFF. The chain employs TRBV9 and TRBJ2-1; TRBD2 might be the D (5 bases). V gave up 0 bases and J gave up 4 bases, with 11 bases separating them. The CDR3 totals 15 residues. Germline CDR1 SGDLS, CDR2 YYNGEE.

This chain joins TRBV5-6 and TRBJ2-7; a weak D match, TRBD1 (5 bases). V lost 2 bases and J lost 6, with 9 bases in between. CDR1 and CDR2 from the germline V gene are SGHDT and YYEEEE. The CDR3 covers 12 residues. In nucleotides, the CDR3 is TGTGCCAGCAGCTTATGGGGCGCCGAGCAGTACTTC. Translation: CASSLWGAEQYF.

The chain couples TRBV11-2 to TRBJ2-3; 10 nucleotides align to TRBD1. This CDR3 region has 14 residues. J gave up 10 bases and V 0 bases, and 4 bases lay outside the gene matches. Per germline, CDR1 SGHAT and CDR2 FQNNGV. The CDR3 nucleotides are TGTGCCAGCAGCTTAGAGGGACAGGGGTGGGCGCAGTATTTT. Translated: CASSLEGQGWAQYF.

The chain couples TRBV28 to TRBJ1-1, with a weak D call TRBD1 (5 bases). This CDR3 comprises 14 residues. V lost 1 base to trimming and J lost 5 bases, with 11 bases between them. Germline-derived CDR1 and CDR2 are MDHEN and SYDVKM. The CDR3 region is CASSLSGVRTEAFF. CDR3 sequence (DNA): TGTGCCAGCAGTTTATCGGGGGTACGGACTGAAGCTTTCTTT.

V is TRBV4-2 and J is TRBJ2-3, with 14 bases that match TRBD2. Germline lookup yields CDR1 LGHNA and CDR2 YNFKEQ. With V trimmed by 4 bases and J by 4 bases, 7 bases remained unmatched. The CDR3 consists of 17 residues. The CDR3 reads CASSPGLAGVGSDTQYF. The DNA for the CDR3 is TGTGCCAGCAGCCCGGGACTAGCGGGGGTTGGGTCAGATACGCAGTATTTT.